This T cell receptor (beta chain) came from a study of regulatory T cells in long-lasting Graves disease. Time point specified: newly diagnosed GD, antithyroid drugs for less than 3 months. The TCR library used RNA extracted from PBMCs. Arm-PCR of CDR3 regions and iRepertoire HTBI primers were the basis on which TCR beta libraries were built. TCRdb reanalysed the multiplex PCR reads using MiXCR and keeps one entry per CDR3 protein. The sample includes more than 450,000 distinct CDR3 sequences, roughly 15% of them seen just once. The sample was also linked to a second study, of T cells in Graves' hyperthyroidism and ophthalmopathy.

The material sequenced was peripheral blood mononuclear cells (PBMCs), taken at new diagnosis, from a patient treated with antithyroid drugs. The sequence came from a man aged 40-55 years with Graves disease.

CDR3 amino acids: CASSLLFAKRSTDTQYF. CDR3 nucleotide sequence: TGTGCCAGCAGCTTATTGTTCGCTAAGAGGAGCACAGATACGCAGTATTTT. V usage is TRBV5-8 and J usage is TRBJ2-3, with no clear D. Germline CDR1 reads SGHTS; CDR2 reads YDEGEE. The germline V and J ends were trimmed by 2 bases and 0 bases, with 16 bases remaining between them. The CDR3 consists of 17 residues.